Below, 3 T cell receptor beta chains from the same sample are listed, as sequenced in a study of shared clonotypes between healthy human individuals. The assay was immunoSEQ multiplex PCR, and TCRdb's table has in-frame clones only and misses some. Here the sample spans some 1.5 million clones, approximately 98% being singletons. The specimen was naive CD4+ T cells sorted from blood. The subset here: CD45RA+ positively selected. The receptors were sampled from a man aged 25 to 45 in good health.

The chain uses TRBV9 and TRBJ2-2; no clear D gene. The ends were cut back, 4 bases at V and 6 bases at J, with 13 bases in the middle. The CDR3 totals 14 residues. Germline-derived CDR1 and CDR2 are SGDLS and YYNGEE. The CDR3 here is CASSSRTAAGELFF. CDR3 nucleotide sequence: TGTGCCAGCAGCTCCCGGACCGCGGCCGGGGAGCTGTTTTTT.

The chain carries TRBV9 and TRBJ2-3; 12 bases map to TRBD2. The CDR3 runs to 15 residues. V gave up 3 bases and J gave up 5 bases; unmatched junction bases: 4. Germline V gene data show CDR1 as SGDLS and CDR2 as YYNGEE. The CDR3 nucleotides are TGTGCCAGCAGCGGCCTAGCGGGAGGGATAGATACGCAGTATTTT. Translation gives CASSGLAGGIDTQYF.

This chain links TRBV5-1 with TRBJ2-1; unclear D gene. From germline, CDR1 is SGHRS and CDR2 YFSETQ. The CDR3 spans 16 residues. Deletions cut 0 bases from V and 2 bases from J, with 12 bases between. CDR3 in amino acids: CASSLAAKAAYNEQFF. CDR3 nucleotide sequence: TGCGCCAGCAGCTTGGCCGCCAAGGCCGCCTACAATGAGCAGTTCTTC.